These 28 T cell receptor beta chains were sequenced from one sample in a study of blood T cell repertoires in COVID-19. Profiling relied on immunoSEQ multiplex PCR, and the TCRdb table lists in-frame clones only, not all of them. The data contain tens of thousands of clones, around 88% of them singletons. The sample was peripheral blood. The receptor source for this set is a man in his sixties with acute or convalescent COVID-19.

The chain couples TRBV19 to TRBJ2-7, with TRBD2 matching over 8 bases. The CDR3 sequence is 14 residues long. Germline lookup yields CDR1 LNHDA and CDR2 SQIVND (reference sequence). With 6 bases clipped from V and 3 bases from J, the junction kept 7 bases outside the gene matches. CDR3 in amino acids: CASRPAGGNYEQYF. CDR3 sequence (DNA): TGTGCCAGTAGACCGGCGGGGGGAAACTACGAGCAGTACTTC.

The chain carries TRBV2 and TRBJ1-1, with TRBD1 as a possible D gene (6 bases). The V end lost 2 bases, the J end lost 1 base, and 8 bases lay between the germline ends. Per the germline V gene, CDR1 is SNHLY and CDR2 is FYNNEI. The CDR3 has 14 residues. CDR3 nucleotides: TGTGCCAGCAGTGAAAACAGGGCGAACACTGAAGCTTTCTTT. It yields the protein CASSENRANTEAFF.

The chain combines TRBV19 with TRBJ1-6, with 7 bases matching TRBD1. Trimming cost V 6 bases and J 0 bases; bases outside gene matches: 5. The length of the CDR3 is 16 residues. CDR1 is LNHDA, CDR2 SQIVND, per germline (reference sequence). CDR3 sequence: CASSVDRVSYNSPLHF. CDR3 sequence (DNA): TGTGCCAGTAGCGTCGACAGGGTCTCCTATAATTCACCCCTCCACTTT.

This chain joins TRBV11-2 and TRBJ2-5, with a tentative D call TRBD1 (5 bases). This CDR3 contains 15 residues. Between the trimmed V and J ends, which lost 7 bases and 4 bases, there was a span of 19 bases. In germline, CDR1 is SGHAT, CDR2 FQNNGV. In DNA, the CDR3 is TGTGCCAGCACCCCCGGGTGGGGCCTGGGAGAGACCCAGTACTTC. It encodes CASTPGWGLGETQYF.

This clone was detected only a few times. V is TRBV6-1 and J is TRBJ1-6; D not certain. Germline V CDR1 and CDR2: MNHNS, SASEGT. This CDR3 is 14 amino acids long. Trimming shortened V by 1 base and J by 9 bases, and 10 bases separated the two germline ends. CDR3 residues: CASSEVYPSSPLHF. The CDR3 DNA reads TGTGCCAGCAGTGAAGTATATCCCTCTTCACCCCTCCACTTT.

The genes are TRBV19 and TRBJ2-7, with D perhaps TRBD2 (6 bases). V was trimmed by 5 bases and J by 6 bases, leaving 11 bases between them. From germline, CDR1 is LNHDA and CDR2 SQIVND (reference sequence). The CDR3 is made up of 12 amino acids. The CDR3 sequence is CASSPGVGEQYF. CDR3 nucleotides: TGTGCCAGTAGTCCGGGAGTCGGCGAGCAGTACTTC.

This clone was observed a single time. The genes are TRBV11-2 and TRBJ1-1; no clear D gene. The CDR3 covers 15 residues. V shed 3 bases and J shed 2 bases, with 13 bases lying between them. Germline V CDR1 and CDR2: SGHAT, FQNNGV. Here the CDR3 reads CASSLAGLINTEAFF. CDR3 DNA sequence: TGTGCCAGCAGCTTGGCTGGTCTGATTAACACTGAAGCTTTCTTT.

The CDR3 loop reads CASTEGSSAYGYTF. DNA for the CDR3: TGTGCCAGCACCGAGGGCAGTTCAGCCTATGGCTACACCTTC. The genes are TRBV13 and TRBJ1-2; D is unclear. This CDR3 is built from 14 residues. The germline V gene encodes CDR1 PRHDT and CDR2 FYEKMQ (reference sequence). V gave up 7 bases and J gave up 4 bases, with 16 bases separating them.

This chain links TRBV4-1 with TRBJ1-1; D not certain. V was clipped by 6 bases and J by 3 bases, with 8 bases between them. Germline lookup yields CDR1 MGHRA and CDR2 YSYEKL. The CDR3 is 12 residues long. The CDR3 region has the DNA TGCGCCAGCAGTCAGCGAGACACTGAAGCTTTCTTT. It yields the protein CASSQRDTEAFF.

This clone was seen a handful of times. The chain combines TRBV4-2 with TRBJ2-7; D may be TRBD1 (6 bases). Germline loops: CDR1 LGHNA, CDR2 YNFKEQ. This CDR3 is built from 14 residues. V shed 0 bases and J shed 9 bases, with 15 bases lying between them. Here the CDR3 reads CASSQDEAVQGQYF. As DNA, the CDR3 is TGTGCCAGCAGCCAAGATGAAGCAGTACAGGGGCAGTACTTC.

The chain uses TRBV12-2 and TRBJ2-5; TRBD1 is the table's D call and was not checked against the DNA. TRBV12-2 is recorded as a pseudogene. This CDR3 spans 19 amino acids. The CDR3 region is CASRLVLKGLDRLKETQYF. The CDR3 DNA reads TGTGCAAGTCGCTTAGTCTTAAAAGGATTGGACAGATTAAAAGAGACCCAGTACTTC.

The V and J genes are TRBV5-4 and TRBJ2-5, with TRBD2 matching 13 bases. CDR1 and CDR2 (germline): SGHNT, YYREEE (reference sequence). The ends lost 4 bases at V and 2 bases at J; junction bases unmatched: 2. The CDR3 totals 15 residues. The CDR3 sequence: CASSQTSGGQETQYF. Here the CDR3 DNA reads TGTGCCAGCAGCCAGACTAGCGGGGGGCAAGAGACCCAGTACTTC.

V and J are TRBV24-1 and TRBJ1-5, with a weak D call TRBD1 (6 bases). Germline assignment: CDR1 KGHDR and CDR2 SFDVKD. The germline V and J ends were trimmed by 5 bases and 6 bases, with 10 bases remaining between them. This CDR3 region has 13 residues. The CDR3 loop reads CATSVTGSQPQHF. The CDR3 DNA is TGTGCCACCAGTGTTACAGGGAGTCAGCCCCAGCATTTT.

V is TRBV3-1 (or the pseudogene TRBV3-2) and J is TRBJ2-7; maybe TRBD1 (6 bases). Trimming left V 5 bases short and J 5 bases short, with 16 bases between. This CDR3 is built from 14 residues. Germline V gene lookup returns CDR1 LGHDT and CDR2 YNNKEL (reference sequence). CDR3 in amino acids: CASSYRDLIDEQYF. CDR3 coding DNA: TGTGCCAGCAGCTACAGGGATTTGATCGACGAGCAGTACTTC.

This rearrangement joins TRBV3-1 (or the pseudogene TRBV3-2) to TRBJ1-6, with D perhaps matching TRBD1 (6 bases). Germline lookup yields CDR1 LGHDT and CDR2 YNNKEL (reference sequence). The CDR3 runs to 15 residues. Trimming removed 4 bases at V and 5 bases at J, with 12 bases between. This CDR3 reads CASSPWTADNSPLHF. CDR3 bases: TGTGCCAGCAGCCCTTGGACAGCCGATAATTCACCCCTCCACTTT.

The J gene is TRBJ1-6, the V gene TRBV28, with 7 bases that match TRBD1. V shed 4 bases, J shed 18 bases, and the junction held 9 bases outside the gene matches. The CDR3 sequence is 12 residues long. Germline V gene lookup returns CDR1 MDHEN and CDR2 SYDVKM. CDR3: CASSSTDRSTHF. Here the CDR3 DNA reads TGTGCCAGCAGTTCCACGGACAGGTCGACCCACTTT.

The CDR3 bases are TGTGCCACCAGTGATTTCCAGGGATTAAGCGAGCAGTTCTTC. Translating gives CATSDFQGLSEQFF. V gene TRBV24-1 combines with J gene TRBJ2-1, with TRBD1 as a possible D gene (5 bases). Trimming left V 1 base short and J 10 bases short, with 13 bases between. The CDR3 is made up of 14 amino acids. CDR1 is KGHDR and CDR2 is SFDVKD in the germline V gene.

This clone was recorded once. The chain couples TRBV11-2 to TRBJ2-7; weak D call: TRBD2 (5 bases). The CDR3 consists of 14 residues. Deletions cut 6 bases from V and 4 bases from J, with 16 bases between. Looked up from germline, CDR1 is SGHAT and CDR2 is FQNNGV. The CDR3 is CASSFDPRGYEQYF. The CDR3 DNA sequence: TGTGCCAGCAGTTTCGACCCACGAGGGTACGAGCAGTACTTC.

CDR3: CAWIMWVGAQNGGYTF. The CDR3 DNA reads TGTGCCTGGATCATGTGGGTGGGGGCGCAAAATGGTGGCTACACCTTC. This chain links TRBV30 with TRBJ1-2; possibly TRBD1 for D (6 bases). Germline lookup yields CDR1 GTSNPN and CDR2 SVGIG (reference sequence). This CDR3 contains 16 residues. Trimming removed 4 bases from V and 7 bases from J, with 25 bases in between.

The chain recombines TRBV19 with TRBJ2-2; 10 nucleotides agree with TRBD2. Germline assignment: CDR1 LNHDA and CDR2 SQIVND (reference sequence). V was pared by 7 bases and J by 1 base, with 3 bases of the junction left unmatched. The CDR3 spans 15 residues. In DNA, the CDR3 is TGTGCCAGTAAGGCTAGCGGGGGGAACACCGGGGAGCTGTTTTTT. Protein product: CASKASGGNTGELFF.

V is TRBV6-5 and J is TRBJ1-1, with 10 bases fitting TRBD1. Germline CDR1 and CDR2: MNHEY and SVGAGI. Trimming removed 0 bases from V and 7 bases from J; junction bases left unmatched: 5. CDR3 length: 15 residues. This CDR3 is CASSYSDRGRGEAFF. The CDR3 DNA reads TGTGCCAGCAGTTACTCAGACAGGGGGCGAGGTGAAGCTTTCTTT.

The gene calls are TRBV2 and TRBJ2-7, with a tentative D call TRBD2 (6 bases). Germline V gives CDR1 SNHLY, CDR2 FYNNEI. This CDR3 is built from 17 residues. Trimming removed 6 bases at V and 0 bases at J, with 21 bases between. For the CDR3, the DNA is TGTGCCAGCAGCAGATACCGGGACTCCAGGAGCTCCTACGAGCAGTACTTC. The encoded protein is CASSRYRDSRSSYEQYF. Drawing the rest from reference TRBV2 and TRBJ2-7, the complete variable domain is EPEVTQTPSHQVTQMGQEVILRCVPISNHLYFYWYRQILGQKVEFLVSFYNNEISEKSEIFDDQFSVERPDGSNFTLKIRSTKLEDSAMYFCASSRYRDSRSSYEQYFGPGTRLTVT.

J is TRBJ2-7 and V is TRBV11-2; TRBD1 matches 10 bases. CDR3 length: 15 amino acids. Germline loops: CDR1 SGHAT, CDR2 FQNNGV. V dropped 4 bases and J dropped 3; count of bases not matched to a gene: 6. CDR3 in amino acids: CASSWGTGEGYEQYF. CDR3 coding DNA: TGTGCCAGCAGCTGGGGGACAGGGGAAGGCTACGAGCAGTACTTC.

The chain uses TRBV5-1 and TRBJ2-3; the match to TRBD1 covers 9 bases. This CDR3 is 14 amino acids long. J was trimmed by 3 bases and V by 3 bases; bases with no gene match: 2. Per germline, CDR1 SGHRS and CDR2 YFSETQ. The CDR3 nucleotides read TGCGCCAGCAGCTCACAGGGGGCTACAGATACGCAGTATTTT. Its protein product is CASSSQGATDTQYF.

The chain employs TRBV19 and TRBJ2-2; D possibly corresponds to TRBD1 (9 bases). CDR1 is LNHDA, CDR2 SQIVND, per germline (reference sequence). Trimming removed 6 bases from V and 5 bases from J, with 22 bases in between. The CDR3 contains 17 residues. In nucleotides, the CDR3 is TGTGCCAGTAGGGCAGGCACAGGGGGCGGGGGGACCGGGGAGCTGTTTTTT. Its translation is CASRAGTGGGGTGELFF.

V and J are TRBV7-3 and TRBJ2-5; D might be TRBD1 (6 bases). The CDR3 totals 14 residues. The ends were cut back, 5 bases at V and 0 bases at J, with 10 bases in the middle. CDR1 SGHTA and CDR2 FQGTGA come from the germline V gene. CDR3 coding DNA: TGTGCCAGCAGCCAAGACAGGTACCAAGAGACCCAGTACTTC. Translation: CASSQDRYQETQYF.

The V gene is TRBV7-2, the J gene TRBJ2-1; the match to TRBD2 covers 7 bases. There are 15 residues in the CDR3. The junction had 12 bases not matched to a gene; V was cut back by 5 bases and J by 8 bases. The V gene's germline CDR1 is SGHTA and CDR2 FQGNSA. The CDR3 nucleotides are TGTGCCAGCAGCCGTCTAATGAGCGGGGTCTATGAGCAGTTCTTC. As protein: CASSRLMSGVYEQFF.

This sequence joins TRBV24-1 and TRBJ1-5, with D possibly being TRBD1 (5 bases). With 5 bases removed from V and 4 bases from J, the gap between germline ends came to 5 bases. Germline values: CDR1 KGHDR, CDR2 SFDVKD. The CDR3 totals 12 residues. This CDR3 reads CATSGQNQPQHF. In nucleotides, the CDR3 is TGTGCCACCAGTGGACAGAATCAGCCCCAGCATTTT.